Described below is a single TCR beta chain sequence and its context. Original handling: Amplification from reference gene primers served as the basis for estimated nucleated cell counts. Generated by immunoSEQ multiplex PCR, the TCRdb table keeps only in-frame clones and is missing some. D and trimming were read from the DNA, whereas the V and J calls and clone size are those reported in that table. The data show about 260,000 clones, with approximately 86% seen just once and around 10% held by the top ten. This record belongs to a study of blood T cell repertoires in COVID-19. About the study: COVID-19 samples, acute and convalescent, were from the United States, Italy and Spain.

In germline, CDR1 is SEHNR, CDR2 FQNEAQ (reference sequence). CDR3 size: 15 residues. The trim removed 5 bases at V and 4 bases at J, leaving 7 bases unmatched. Sequenced: peripheral blood. The rearrangement links TRBV7-9 to TRBJ2-7, with 11 nucleotides matching TRBD2. The receptor's source is a man in his forties who had recovered from COVID-19. The CDR3 loop is CASSALAGVGYEQYF. Written as DNA, the CDR3 is TGTGCCAGCAGCGCACTAGCGGGAGTGGGATACGAGCAGTACTTC.